The T cell receptor (beta chain) described here comes from a study of OX40 agonist ivuxolimab in advanced cancers. The repertoire was sequenced with immunoSEQ multiplex PCR; TCRdb's copy has only in-frame clones and lacks some. Found here are 25,000 to 35,000 clones, around 82% of them singletons; the top ten hold 15% to 20%. V was cut by 5 bases and J by 5 bases, with 10 bases left in between. Germline V lookup: CDR1 SGHVS, CDR2 FQNEAQ. This CDR3 region has 12 residues. Sequenced material: CD4+ or CD8+ T cells sorted from blood, taken in a trial of the OX40 agonist ivuxolimab. The rearrangement joins TRBV7-8 to TRBJ2-7; no reliable D call. The sequence came from an adult with an advanced solid tumor such as melanoma, head and neck, liver or kidney cancer. DNA of the CDR3: TGTGCCAGCAGCGGAGAGAAGGACGAGCAGTACTTC. This codes for CASSGEKDEQYF.